The present T cell receptor beta chain was sequenced within a study of identical twins. Study-level results: Modelling approaches yielded underestimates of out-of-frame TCR alpha sharing between monozygotic twins.

This clonotype was detected ten times or more. Its matching antigen is unknown. Looked up from germline, CDR1 is KGHDR and CDR2 is SFDVKD. The CDR3 covers 14 residues. The V end lost 4 bases, the J end lost 4 bases, and 10 bases lay between the germline ends. TCRdb passed the 5' RACE reads through MiXCR, listing each CDR3 protein once. The table records hundreds of thousands of distinct CDR3 sequences, 7.5% of them present only once. These data also featured in a second study, about yellow fever vaccine responses in identical twins.

What was sequenced was memory (CD45RO+) T cells sorted from blood. V gene TRBV24-1 combines with J gene TRBJ2-1; maybe TRBD1 (6 bases). This TCR was recovered from a woman aged 18-29 years in good health. CDR3 nucleotide sequence: TGTGCCACCAGTGACGAACAGGGTTACAATGAGCAGTTCTTC. This gives the protein CATSDEQGYNEQFF.